There are a few counts of the clone carrying this TCR beta chain. Its antigen is not known. V dropped 0 bases and J dropped 6; count of bases not matched to a gene: 5. There are 15 residues in the CDR3. Per germline, CDR1 SGDLS and CDR2 YYNGEE. The data stem from a study of T cell repertoires in cytomegalovirus infection. Study-wide results and limits: Using cumulative public TCR beta family frequency, the authors identified those who carried CMV together with the relevant HLA. HLA-C-restricted CMV clonotypes gave the most frequent clonotype in two of eight donors.

TCRdb called the reads again in MiXCR, with one record for every CDR3 protein. The repertoire includes under 800,000 distinct CDR3 sequences, 24% of them detected once, and roughly 8% sits in the top ten. Sequenced sample: CD8+ T cells from PBMCs. The chain joins TRBV9 to TRBJ2-1; TRBD2 matches 8 bases. The receptor was derived from a human donor in good health (CMV status not recorded). Some clones in this sample may be carry-over from other donors' samples. Here the CDR3 reads CASSVGGTSGNEQFF. For the CDR3, the DNA is TGTGCCAGCAGCGTAGGGGGGACTAGTGGCAATGAGCAGTTCTTC.